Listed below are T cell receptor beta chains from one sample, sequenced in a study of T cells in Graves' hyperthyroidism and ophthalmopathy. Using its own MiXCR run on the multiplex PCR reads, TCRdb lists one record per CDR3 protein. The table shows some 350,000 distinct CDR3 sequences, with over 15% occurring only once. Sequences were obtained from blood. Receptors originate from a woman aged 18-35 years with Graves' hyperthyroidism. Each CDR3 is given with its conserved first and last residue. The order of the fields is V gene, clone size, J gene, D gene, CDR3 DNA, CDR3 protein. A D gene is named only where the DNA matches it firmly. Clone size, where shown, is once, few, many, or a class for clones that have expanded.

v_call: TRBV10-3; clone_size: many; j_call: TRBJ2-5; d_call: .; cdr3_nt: TGTGCCATCAGTGAGTCGGGGACCCAAGAGACCCAGTACTTC; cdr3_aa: CAISESGTQETQYF
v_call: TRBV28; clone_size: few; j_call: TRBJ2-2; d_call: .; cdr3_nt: TGTGCCAGCAGTTTATATATCCAACTCGGGGAGCTGTTTTTT; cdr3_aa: CASSLYIQLGELFF
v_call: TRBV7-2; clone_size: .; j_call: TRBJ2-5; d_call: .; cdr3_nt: TGTGCCAGCAGCTTAGACGGCACAGAGACCCAGTACTTC; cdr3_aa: CASSLDGTETQYF
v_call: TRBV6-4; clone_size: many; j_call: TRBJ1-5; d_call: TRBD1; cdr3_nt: TGTGCCAGCAGTGCAGGGACAGGGAGTAATCAGCCCCAGCATTTT; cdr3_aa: CASSAGTGSNQPQHF
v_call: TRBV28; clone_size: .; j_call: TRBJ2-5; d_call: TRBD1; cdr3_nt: TGTGCCAGCAGTCTAGCTGGGGGTCGGAAGACAGGGGGCACGGAGACCCAGTACTTC; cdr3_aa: CASSLAGGRKTGGTETQYF
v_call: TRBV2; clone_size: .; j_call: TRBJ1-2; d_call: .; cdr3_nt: TGTGCCAGCAGTGAAGCGCCGGTGAACTATGGCTACACCTTC; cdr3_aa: CASSEAPVNYGYTF
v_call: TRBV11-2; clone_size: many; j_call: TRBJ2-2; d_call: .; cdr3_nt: TGTGCCAGCAGCTCCGGGTGGGGGAACACCGGGGAGCTGTTTTTT; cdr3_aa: CASSSGWGNTGELFF
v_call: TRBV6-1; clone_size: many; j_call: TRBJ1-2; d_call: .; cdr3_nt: TGTGCCAGCAGTGAAGCCGGGGGGCTGGGCTATGGCTACACCTTC; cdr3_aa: CASSEAGGLGYGYTF
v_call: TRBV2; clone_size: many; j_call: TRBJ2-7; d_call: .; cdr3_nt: TGTGCCACCGGCCGGGGCGGGGACGAGCAGTACTTC; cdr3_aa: CATGRGGDEQYF
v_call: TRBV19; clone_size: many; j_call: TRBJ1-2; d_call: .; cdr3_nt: TGTGCCAGTAGTGGCGGCAGGGGACGCGACTATGGCTACACCTTC; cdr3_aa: CASSGGRGRDYGYTF
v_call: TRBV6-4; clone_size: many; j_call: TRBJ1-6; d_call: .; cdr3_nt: TGTGCCAGCGCAAAGTCTTACTCCTATAATTCACCCCTCCACTTT; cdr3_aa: CASAKSYSYNSPLHF
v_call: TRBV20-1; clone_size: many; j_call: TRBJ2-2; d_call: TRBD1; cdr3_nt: TGCAGTGCCAGTCGGGGGACAGGGAACACCGGGGAGCTGTTTTTT; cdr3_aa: CSASRGTGNTGELFF
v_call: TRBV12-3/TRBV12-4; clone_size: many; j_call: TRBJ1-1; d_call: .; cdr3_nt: TGTGCCAGCAGAAAGCCCAGGGTAACTGAAGCTTTCTTT; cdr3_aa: CASRKPRVTEAFF
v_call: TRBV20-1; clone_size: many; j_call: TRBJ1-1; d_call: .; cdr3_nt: TGCAGTGCTCCAGTTGGGGGGATGAACACTGAAGCTTTCTTT; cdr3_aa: CSAPVGGMNTEAFF
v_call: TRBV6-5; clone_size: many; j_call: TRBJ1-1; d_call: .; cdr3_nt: TGTGCCAGCAGTTACTCACCTCAGAGACCTGAAGCTTTCTTT; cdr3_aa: CASSYSPQRPEAFF
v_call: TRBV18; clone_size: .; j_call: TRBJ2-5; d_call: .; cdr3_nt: TGTGCCAGCTCACCACCCGGACAAAAAGAGACCCAGTACTTC; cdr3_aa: CASSPPGQKETQYF
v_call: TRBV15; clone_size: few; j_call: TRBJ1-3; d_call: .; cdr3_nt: TGTGCCACCAGCAGTGCTCTGGACAGAGCGCGGGGAAACACCATATATTTT; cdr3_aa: CATSSALDRARGNTIYF
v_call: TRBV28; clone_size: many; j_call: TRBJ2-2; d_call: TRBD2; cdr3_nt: TGTGCCAGCAAGGCGGGGGGGTTGACCGGGGAGCTGTTTTTT; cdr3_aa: CASKAGGLTGELFF
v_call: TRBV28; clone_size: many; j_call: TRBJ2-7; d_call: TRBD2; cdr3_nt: TGTGCCAGCAGCGGGGGGGGAATGTACTACGAGCAGTACTTC; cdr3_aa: CASSGGGMYYEQYF
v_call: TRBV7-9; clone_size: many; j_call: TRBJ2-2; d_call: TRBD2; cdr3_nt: TGTGCCAGCAGCCCCGGACTAGCCAACACCGGGGAGCTGTTTTTT; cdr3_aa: CASSPGLANTGELFF
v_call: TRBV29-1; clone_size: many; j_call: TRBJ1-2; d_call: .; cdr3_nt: TGCAGCGTTGCAGTGGGGAATGGCTACACCTTC; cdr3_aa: CSVAVGNGYTF
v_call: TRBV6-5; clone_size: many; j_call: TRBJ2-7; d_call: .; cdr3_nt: TGTGCCAGCATTAGGAGCCAGAATAGTATCGAGCAGTACTTC; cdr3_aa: CASIRSQNSIEQYF
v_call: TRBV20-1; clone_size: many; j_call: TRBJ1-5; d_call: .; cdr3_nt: TGCAGTGCCCGCCCGACAGGTCCCCATCAGCCCCAGCATTTT; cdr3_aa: CSARPTGPHQPQHF
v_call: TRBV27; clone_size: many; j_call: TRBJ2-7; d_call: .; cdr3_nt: TGTGCCAGCAGTTCAAACCGCGATCGAATGGAGCAGTACTTC; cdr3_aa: CASSSNRDRMEQYF
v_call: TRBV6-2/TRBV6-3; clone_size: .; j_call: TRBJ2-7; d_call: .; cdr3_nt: TGTGCCAGCAGTTACGGGCTTACCTACGAGCAGTACTTC; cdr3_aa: CASSYGLTYEQYF
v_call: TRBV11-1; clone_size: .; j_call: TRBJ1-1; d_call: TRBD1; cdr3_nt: TGTGCCAGCAGCTGGGGACAGGCAATGAACACTGAAGCTTTCTTT; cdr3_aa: CASSWGQAMNTEAFF
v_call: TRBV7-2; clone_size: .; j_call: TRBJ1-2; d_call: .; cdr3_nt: TGTGCCAGCAGCTTAAACAGGGAGGGTGGCTACACCTTC; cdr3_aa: CASSLNREGGYTF
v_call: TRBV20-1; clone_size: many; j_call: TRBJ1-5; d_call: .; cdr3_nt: TGCAGTGCTAGGATGGGGCTCCATCAGCCCCAGCATTTT; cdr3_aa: CSARMGLHQPQHF
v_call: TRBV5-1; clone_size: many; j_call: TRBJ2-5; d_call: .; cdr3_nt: TGCGCCAGCAAGGGGACCGTCGAGACCCAGTACTTC; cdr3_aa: CASKGTVETQYF
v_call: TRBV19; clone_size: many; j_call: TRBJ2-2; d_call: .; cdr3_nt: TGTGCCAGTACTTACGGCTGGAACACCGGGGAGCTGTTTTTT; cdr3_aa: CASTYGWNTGELFF
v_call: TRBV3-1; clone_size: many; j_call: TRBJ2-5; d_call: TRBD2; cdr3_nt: TGTGCCAGCAGCCCACCTGGGCTACCGGGGGGGGAGACCCAGTACTTC; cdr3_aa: CASSPPGLPGGETQYF
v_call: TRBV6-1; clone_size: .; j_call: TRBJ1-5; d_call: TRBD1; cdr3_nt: TGTGCCAGCAGAGGGTACAGGGGCGATTATCAGCCTCAGCATTTT; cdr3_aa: CASRGYRGDYQPQHF
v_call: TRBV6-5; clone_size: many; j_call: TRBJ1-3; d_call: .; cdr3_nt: TGTGCCAGCAGTTACCGGACGGACTCTGGAAACACCATATATTTT; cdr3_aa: CASSYRTDSGNTIYF
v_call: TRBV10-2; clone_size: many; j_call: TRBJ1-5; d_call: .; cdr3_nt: TGCGCCAGCAGTCCAGCATTACCTTATAGCAATCAGCCCCAGCATTTT; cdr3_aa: CASSPALPYSNQPQHF
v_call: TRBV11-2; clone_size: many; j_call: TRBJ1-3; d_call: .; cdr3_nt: TGTGCCAGCTCCCAAAATCTGGAAGGAAACACCATATATTTT; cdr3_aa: CASSQNLEGNTIYF
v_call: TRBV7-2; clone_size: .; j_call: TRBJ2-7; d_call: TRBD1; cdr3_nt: TGTGCCAGCAGCTTGGCAGGGGGTATAGATGAGCAGTACTTC; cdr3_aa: CASSLAGGIDEQYF
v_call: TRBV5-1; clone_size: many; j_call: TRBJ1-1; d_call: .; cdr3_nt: TGCGCCAGCAGCTTGGAGTACAACACTGAAGCTTTCTTT; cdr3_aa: CASSLEYNTEAFF
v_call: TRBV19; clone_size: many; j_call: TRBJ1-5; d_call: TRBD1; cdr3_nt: TGTGCCAGTAGTATGAACAGGGGAAGCGGCAATCAGCCCCAGCATTTT; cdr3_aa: CASSMNRGSGNQPQHF
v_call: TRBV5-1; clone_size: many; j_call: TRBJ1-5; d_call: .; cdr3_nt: TGCGCCAGCAGCTTAGGCAGGGGCGATCAGCCCCAGCATTTT; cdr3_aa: CASSLGRGDQPQHF
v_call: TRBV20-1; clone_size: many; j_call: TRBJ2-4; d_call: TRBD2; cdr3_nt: TGCAGTGCTCTCCCTACTAGCGGGGAAGCCAAAAACATTCAGTACTTC; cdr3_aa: CSALPTSGEAKNIQYF
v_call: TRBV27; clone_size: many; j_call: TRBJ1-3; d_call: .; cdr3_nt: TGTGCCAGCAGTCCCCACGGCCGAAACACCATATATTTT; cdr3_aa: CASSPHGRNTIYF
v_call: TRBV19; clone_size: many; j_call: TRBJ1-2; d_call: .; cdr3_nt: TGTGCCAGTACCGCTAACTATGGCTACACCTTC; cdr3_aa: CASTANYGYTF
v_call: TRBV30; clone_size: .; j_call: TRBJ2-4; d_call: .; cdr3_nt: TGTGCCTGGAGCCCTGATAACCCCAAAAACATTCAGTACTTC; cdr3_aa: CAWSPDNPKNIQYF
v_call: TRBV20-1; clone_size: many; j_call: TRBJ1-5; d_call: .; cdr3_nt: TGCAGTGCTACAGGGGTTGTCAATCAGCCCCAGCATTTT; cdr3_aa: CSATGVVNQPQHF
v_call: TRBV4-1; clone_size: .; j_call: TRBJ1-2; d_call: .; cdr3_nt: TGCGCCAGCAGCCAAGATGAAAGTGCGGGCCCTAACTATGGCTACACCTTC; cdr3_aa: CASSQDESAGPNYGYTF
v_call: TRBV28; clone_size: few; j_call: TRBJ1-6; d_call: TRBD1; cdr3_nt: TGTGCCAGCAGTCTACTCGGACAGGTTCATAATTCACCCCTCCACTTT; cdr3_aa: CASSLLGQVHNSPLHF
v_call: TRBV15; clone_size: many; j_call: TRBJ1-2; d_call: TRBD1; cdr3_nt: TGTGCCACCAGCAGAGATGCCTACGGGACAGGGTCTGATGGCTACACCTTC; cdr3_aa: CATSRDAYGTGSDGYTF
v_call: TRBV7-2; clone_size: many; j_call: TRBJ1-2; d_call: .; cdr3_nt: TGTGCCAGCACCACTCCGGGTCCTAACTATGGCTACACCTTC; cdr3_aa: CASTTPGPNYGYTF
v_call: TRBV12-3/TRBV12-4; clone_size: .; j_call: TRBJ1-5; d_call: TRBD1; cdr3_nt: TGTGCCAGCTCGGGACAGCACAATCAGCCCCAGCATTTT; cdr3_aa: CASSGQHNQPQHF
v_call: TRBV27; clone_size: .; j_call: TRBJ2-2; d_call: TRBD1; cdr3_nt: TGTGCCAGCAGTAGCCCGACAGGGGGCTTCACCGGGGAGCTGTTTTTT; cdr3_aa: CASSSPTGGFTGELFF